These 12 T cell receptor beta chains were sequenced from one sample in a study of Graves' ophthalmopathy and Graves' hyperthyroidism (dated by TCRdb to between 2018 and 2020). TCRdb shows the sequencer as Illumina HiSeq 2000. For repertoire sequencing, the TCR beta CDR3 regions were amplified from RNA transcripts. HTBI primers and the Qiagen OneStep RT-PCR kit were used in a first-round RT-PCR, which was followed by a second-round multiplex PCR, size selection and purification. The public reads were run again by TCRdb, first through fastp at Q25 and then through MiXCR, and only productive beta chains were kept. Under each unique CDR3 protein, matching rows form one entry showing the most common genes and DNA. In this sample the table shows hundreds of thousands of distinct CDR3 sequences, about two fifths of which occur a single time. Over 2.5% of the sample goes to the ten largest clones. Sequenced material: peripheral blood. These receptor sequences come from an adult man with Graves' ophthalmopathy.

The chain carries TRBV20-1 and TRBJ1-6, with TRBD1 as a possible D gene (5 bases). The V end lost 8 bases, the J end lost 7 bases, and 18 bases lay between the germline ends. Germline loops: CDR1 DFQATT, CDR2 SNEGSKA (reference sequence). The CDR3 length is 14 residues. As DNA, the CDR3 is TGCAGTATTTCCCCGGGACGTCTAAATTCACCCCTCCACTTT. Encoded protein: CSISPGRLNSPLHF.

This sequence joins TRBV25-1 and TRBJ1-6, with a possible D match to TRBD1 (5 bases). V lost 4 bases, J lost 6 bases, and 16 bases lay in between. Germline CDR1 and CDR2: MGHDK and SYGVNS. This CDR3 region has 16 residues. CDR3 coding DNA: TGTGCCAGCAGTGCTAGAGGGCAGGGCGGTAATTCACCCCTCCACTTT. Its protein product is CASSARGQGGNSPLHF.

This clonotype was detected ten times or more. The CDR3 nucleotides are TGTGCCAGCAGCCCCCCCCGTGGGCTCTACGAGCAGTACTTC. Translating it yields CASSPPRGLYEQYF. This chain connects TRBV7-2 to TRBJ2-7; D gene uncertain. This CDR3 has 14 residues. The V end was cut by 5 bases, the J end by 3 bases, with 14 bases between. CDR1 and CDR2 (germline): SGHTA, FQGNSA. Full variable domain (remainder filled in from reference TRBV7-2 and TRBJ2-7): GAGVSQSPSNKVTEKGKDVELRCDPISGHTALYWYRQSLGQGLEFLIYFQGNSAPDKSGLPSDRFSAERTGGSVSTLTIQRTQQEDSAVYLCASSPPRGLYEQYFGPGTRLTVT.

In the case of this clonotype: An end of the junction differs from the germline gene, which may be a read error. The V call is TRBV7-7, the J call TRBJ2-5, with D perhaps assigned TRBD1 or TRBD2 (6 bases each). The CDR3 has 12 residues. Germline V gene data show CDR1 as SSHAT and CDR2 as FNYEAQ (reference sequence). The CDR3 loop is CASSLEGEAQYF. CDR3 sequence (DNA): TGTGCTAGCAGCTTAGAGGGGGAGGCCCAGTACTTC.

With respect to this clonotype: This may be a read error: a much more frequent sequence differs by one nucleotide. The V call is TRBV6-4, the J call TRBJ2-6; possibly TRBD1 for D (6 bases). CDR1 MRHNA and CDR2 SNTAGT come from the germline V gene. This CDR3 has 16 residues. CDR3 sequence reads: CASSDKDSSGASVLTF. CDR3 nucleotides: TGTGCCAGCAGTGACAAGGACAGCTCTGGGGCCAGCGTCCTGACTTTC.

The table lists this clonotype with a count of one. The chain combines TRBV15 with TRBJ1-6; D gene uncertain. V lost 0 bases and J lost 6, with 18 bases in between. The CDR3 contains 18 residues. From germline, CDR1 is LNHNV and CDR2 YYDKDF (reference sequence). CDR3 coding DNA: TGTGCCACCAGCAGAGATTTTCCCGGAAGCGCCAGTAATTCACCCCTCCACTTT. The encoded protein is CATSRDFPGSASNSPLHF.

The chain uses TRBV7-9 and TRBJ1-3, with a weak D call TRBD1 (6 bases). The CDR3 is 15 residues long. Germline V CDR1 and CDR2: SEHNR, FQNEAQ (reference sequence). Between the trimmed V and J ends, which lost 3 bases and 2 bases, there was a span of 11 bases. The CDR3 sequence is CASSFPGATGNTIYF. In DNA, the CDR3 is TGTGCCAGCAGCTTCCCGGGGGCTACTGGAAACACCATATATTTT. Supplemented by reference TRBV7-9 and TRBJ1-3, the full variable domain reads DTGVSQNPRHKITKRGQNVTFRCDPISEHNRLYWYRQTLGQGPEFLTYFQNEAQLEKSRLLSDRFSAERPKGSFSTLEIQRTEQGDSAMYLCASSFPGATGNTIYFGEGSWLTVV.

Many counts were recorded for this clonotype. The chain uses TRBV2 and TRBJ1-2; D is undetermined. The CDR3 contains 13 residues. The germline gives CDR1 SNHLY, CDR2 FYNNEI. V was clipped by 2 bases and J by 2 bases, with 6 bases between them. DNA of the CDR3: TGTGCCAGCAGTGAATCAGGAAACTATGGCTACACCTTC. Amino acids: CASSESGNYGYTF.

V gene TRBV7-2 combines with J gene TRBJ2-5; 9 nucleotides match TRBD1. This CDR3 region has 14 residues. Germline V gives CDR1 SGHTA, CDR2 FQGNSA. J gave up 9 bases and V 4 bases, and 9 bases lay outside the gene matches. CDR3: CASSWDRVRQPQYF. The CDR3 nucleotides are TGTGCCAGCAGCTGGGACAGGGTTCGGCAGCCCCAGTACTTC. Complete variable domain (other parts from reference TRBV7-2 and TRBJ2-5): GAGVSQSPSNKVTEKGKDVELRCDPISGHTALYWYRQSLGQGLEFLIYFQGNSAPDKSGLPSDRFSAERTGGSVSTLTIQRTQQEDSAVYLCASSWDRVRQPQYFGPGTRLLVL.

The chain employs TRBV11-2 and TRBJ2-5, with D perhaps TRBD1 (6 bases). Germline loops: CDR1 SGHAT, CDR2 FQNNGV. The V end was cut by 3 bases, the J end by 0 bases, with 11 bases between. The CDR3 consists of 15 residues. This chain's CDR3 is CASSLVWDNQETQYF. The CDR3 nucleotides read TGTGCCAGCAGCTTGGTTTGGGACAACCAAGAGACCCAGTACTTC.

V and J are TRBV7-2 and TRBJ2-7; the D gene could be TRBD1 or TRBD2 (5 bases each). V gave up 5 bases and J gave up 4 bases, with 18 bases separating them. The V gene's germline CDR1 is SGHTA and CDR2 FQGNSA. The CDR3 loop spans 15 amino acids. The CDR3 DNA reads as TGTGCCAGCAGCCTACACGAGGGACGCCTGTACGAGCAGTACTTC. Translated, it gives CASSLHEGRLYEQYF.

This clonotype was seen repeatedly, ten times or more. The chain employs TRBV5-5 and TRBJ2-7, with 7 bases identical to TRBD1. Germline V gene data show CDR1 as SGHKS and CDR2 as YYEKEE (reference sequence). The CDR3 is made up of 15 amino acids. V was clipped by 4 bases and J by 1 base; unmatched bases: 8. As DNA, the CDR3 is TGTGCCAGCAGCAGAGGGGACAGTACTTCCTACGAGCAGTACTTC. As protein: CASSRGDSTSYEQYF.